The T cell receptor beta chain described here comes from a study of shared clonotypes between healthy human individuals. Trimming cost V 5 bases and J 5 bases; bases outside gene matches: 11. The CDR3 has 15 residues. CDR1 MDHEN and CDR2 SYDVKM come from the germline V gene. Every subset's genomic DNA went evenly onto several immunoSEQ plates. Only in-frame clones appear in the TCRdb table, and some are missing; sequencing was by immunoSEQ multiplex PCR. The profile shows about 2.3 million clones, over 90% of them singletons. Each of the donors was a healthy adult who was HIV-negative and had not had a recent acute infection or vaccination. Naive CD4+ cells were CD45RA-selected; the remaining cells were memory.

This chain connects TRBV28 to TRBJ2-5, with 7 bases that match TRBD2. The sequencing sample was made of naive CD4+ T cells from PBMCs. Noted subset: CD45RA+ positively selected. The TCR sequence derives from a young man in good health. Some clones in this sample may be carry-over from other donors' samples. As DNA, the CDR3 is TGTGCCAGCAGTCCCAGGACTAGGTGGGGGGAGACCCAGTACTTC. It translates to CASSPRTRWGETQYF.